These 24 T cell receptor beta chains were all obtained from the same sample, sequenced in a study of blood T cell repertoires in COVID-19. TCRdb keeps only in-frame clones here, not all; method: immunoSEQ multiplex PCR. The sample has about 67,000 clones, approximately 87% seen once. Input material: peripheral blood. These TCRs come from a man in his fifties or sixties with active COVID-19.

This rearrangement joins TRBV5-1 to TRBJ2-1; D remains unclear. V dropped 0 bases and J dropped 7 bases, with 14 bases sitting between them. Germline V lookup: CDR1 SGHRS, CDR2 YFSETQ. The CDR3 totals 15 residues. In DNA, the CDR3 is TGCGCCAGCAGCTTGGGCTACCCCTCTCCGAATGAGCAGTTCTTC. The encoded protein is CASSLGYPSPNEQFF.

The CDR3 DNA reads TGTGCCAGCAGCTTATATGGGCTTCGAACGGGGACCGGGGAGCTGTTTTTT. Translating it yields CASSLYGLRTGTGELFF. This chain uses TRBV7-3 with TRBJ2-2, with D perhaps matching TRBD2 (5 bases). V was shortened by 2 bases and J by 5 bases, with 18 bases between the two germline ends. The CDR3 has 17 amino acids. Germline V gene sequence: CDR1 SGHTA, CDR2 FQGTGA.

The genes are TRBV9 and TRBJ2-3; TRBD1 aligns across 9 bases. V was pared by 0 bases and J by 1 base, with 6 bases of the junction left unmatched. CDR1 is SGDLS, CDR2 YYNGEE, per germline. The CDR3 runs to 17 residues. CDR3: CASSVGVQGARTDTQYF. CDR3 bases: TGTGCCAGCAGCGTAGGGGTACAGGGGGCGCGCACAGATACGCAGTATTTT.

The chain uses TRBV18 and TRBJ1-1, with D possibly matching TRBD1 (5 bases). CDR1 is KGHSH and CDR2 is LQKENI in the germline V gene. The CDR3 spans 15 residues. V lost 3 bases, J lost 0 bases, and 11 bases lay in between. The CDR3, as DNA: TGTGCCAGCTCACCCTCGGGACTGATGAACACTGAAGCTTTCTTT. This translates into CASSPSGLMNTEAFF.

The V call is TRBV7-2, the J call TRBJ2-1; 12 bases are shared with TRBD2. Germline V CDR1 and CDR2: SGHTA, FQGNSA. V lost 5 bases, J lost 4 bases, and 3 bases stayed unmatched. The CDR3 is 15 residues long. The DNA for the CDR3 is TGTGCCAGCAGCCAGACTAGCGGGAGTTACAATGAGCAGTTCTTC. This sequence encodes CASSQTSGSYNEQFF.

The chain links TRBV5-1 to TRBJ2-1, with D perhaps TRBD2 (5 bases). V lost 5 bases, J lost 10 bases, and 13 bases lay in between. The germline CDR1 and CDR2 sequences are SGHRS and YFSETQ. The CDR3 runs to 12 residues. CDR3 sequence: CASSPEVGEQFF. DNA for the CDR3: TGCGCCAGCAGTCCGGAGGTGGGGGAGCAGTTCTTC.

The CDR3 DNA follows: TGTGCCAGCAGCTGGGAAGCGGGGACCTCAGATACGCAGTATTTT. Translating it yields CASSWEAGTSDTQYF. V gene TRBV7-9 combines with J gene TRBJ2-3, with TRBD2 matching 7 bases. The germline V gene has CDR1 SEHNR and CDR2 FQNEAQ (reference sequence). The V and J ends lost 4 bases and 4 bases, in that order; junction bases with no gene match: 8. This CDR3 is 15 amino acids long.

The chain links TRBV28 to TRBJ2-7; D perhaps matches TRBD1 (6 bases). Trimming stripped 3 bases from V and 2 bases from J, with 14 bases between. The CDR3 sequence is 15 residues long. From germline, CDR1 is MDHEN and CDR2 SYDVKM. The CDR3 spells CASSLMSQGAYEQYF. CDR3 sequence (DNA): TGTGCCAGCAGTTTGATGTCACAGGGCGCCTACGAGCAGTACTTC.

This clone was counted a single time. The chain combines TRBV19 with TRBJ2-7; 9 positions match TRBD1. After removal of 6 bases from V and 4 bases from J, the junction contained 10 bases not matched to a gene. This CDR3 contains 15 residues. The V gene's germline CDR1 is LNHDA and CDR2 SQIVND (reference sequence). The CDR3 DNA sequence: TGTGCCAGTAGCTCCCTCGGGACAGGGCTATACGAGCAGTACTTC. Protein: CASSSLGTGLYEQYF.

This sequence joins TRBV3-1 (or the pseudogene TRBV3-2) and TRBJ2-5, with TRBD2 matching 8 bases. With 3 bases clipped from V and 9 bases from J, the junction kept 12 bases outside the gene matches. The CDR3 extends over 15 amino acids. CDR1 and CDR2 (germline): LGHDT, YNNKEL (reference sequence). The CDR3 loop reads CASSQAVSGGMPQYF. DNA of the CDR3: TGTGCCAGCAGCCAGGCTGTAAGCGGGGGTATGCCCCAGTACTTC.

The CDR3 DNA reads TGCGCCAGCAGCCAAGATTCACAGGGGGCTGTCTACGAGCAGTACTTC. It is translated as CASSQDSQGAVYEQYF. This sequence joins TRBV4-1 and TRBJ2-7, with 9 bases aligning to TRBD1. The V gene end was trimmed by 0 bases and the J gene end by 3 bases; junction bases not matched to a gene: 6. Germline-derived CDR1 and CDR2 are MGHRA and YSYEKL. The CDR3 loop spans 16 amino acids.

V usage is TRBV10-3 and J usage is TRBJ2-7, with TRBD2 identical over 11 bases. Germline values: CDR1 ENHRY, CDR2 SYGVKD. The CDR3 sequence is 14 residues long. V was pared by 7 bases and J by 0 bases, with 2 bases of the junction left unmatched. CDR3 residues: CAIKGLAGSYEQYF. DNA for the CDR3: TGTGCCATCAAAGGACTAGCGGGCTCCTACGAGCAGTACTTC.

The V and J genes are TRBV7-2 and TRBJ2-7, with 8 bases aligning to TRBD2. After removal of 5 bases from V and 2 bases from J, the junction contained 8 bases not matched to a gene. The CDR3 consists of 15 residues. Germline CDR1 SGHTA, CDR2 FQGNSA. Written as DNA, the CDR3 is TGTGCCAGCAGCCCCCAAACGGGGGGGCCCTACGAGCAGTACTTC. Translating gives CASSPQTGGPYEQYF.

The chain carries TRBV4-3 and TRBJ1-2; 10 bases agree with TRBD1. This CDR3 spans 15 amino acids. Germline loops: CDR1 LGHNA, CDR2 YSLEER. V lost 3 bases and J lost 4; bases outside the gene matches: 5. CDR3 DNA: TGCGCCAGCAGCCAGGGGGGACAGGGGACCTATGGCTACACCTTC. Its translation is CASSQGGQGTYGYTF.

The chain recombines TRBV28 with TRBJ1-4; D gene unclear. This CDR3 spans 11 amino acids. Trimming stripped 4 bases from V and 10 bases from J, with 7 bases between. CDR1 is MDHEN and CDR2 is SYDVKM in the germline V gene. The DNA for the CDR3 is TGTGCCAGCAGTTCGACACGAAAACTGTTTTTT. Encoded protein: CASSSTRKLFF.

The chain links TRBV18 to TRBJ2-1; D might be TRBD2 (5 bases). The CDR3 has 14 residues. The germline CDR1 and CDR2 sequences are KGHSH and LQKENI. V dropped 6 bases and J dropped 5 bases, with 14 bases sitting between them. This CDR3 reads CASSLGSFHNEQFF. The CDR3 bases are TGTGCCAGCTCCCTAGGGAGTTTTCACAATGAGCAGTTCTTC. The full variable domain, completed using reference TRBV18 and TRBJ2-1, is NAGVMQNPRHLVRRRGQEARLRCSPMKGHSHVYWYRQLPEEGLKFMVYLQKENIIDESGMPKERFSAEFPKEGPSILRIQQVVRGDSAAYFCASSLGSFHNEQFFGPGTRLTVL.

The V call is TRBV2, the J call TRBJ1-1, with TRBD1 matching 9 bases. V was clipped by 7 bases and J by 4 bases; unmatched bases: 7. The length of the CDR3 is 14 residues. CDR1 and CDR2 from the germline V gene are SNHLY and FYNNEI. As DNA, the CDR3 is TGTGCCAGCACCGACAGGGGGGCGGGCACTGAAGCTTTCTTT. Amino acids: CASTDRGAGTEAFF.

The rearrangement joins TRBV7-4 to TRBJ2-2; 9 nucleotides match TRBD1. The junction had 8 bases not matched to a gene; V was cut back by 5 bases and J by 7 bases. The CDR3 loop spans 15 amino acids. Per the germline V gene, CDR1 is SGHVT and CDR2 is SQSDAQ. Here the CDR3 reads CASSPTGGVSGELFF. The CDR3 DNA follows: TGTGCCAGCAGCCCAACAGGGGGCGTCAGCGGGGAGCTGTTTTTT. Together with reference TRBV7-4 and TRBJ2-2, the CDR3 gives the full variable domain: GAGVSQSPRYKVAKRGRDVALRCDSISGHVTLYWYRQTLGQGSEVLTYSQSDAQRDKSGRPSGRFSAERPERSVSTLKIQRTEQGDSAVYLCASSPTGGVSGELFFGEGSRLTVL.

The rearrangement joins TRBV30 to TRBJ2-3, with 7 nucleotides matching TRBD2. The V gene's germline CDR1 is GTSNPN and CDR2 SVGIG (reference sequence). The CDR3 spans 13 residues. V gave up 2 bases and J gave up 6 bases; unmatched junction bases: 5. Here the CDR3 DNA reads TGTGCCTGGAGTCCCCAGGGAGGGGATACGCAGTATTTT. It translates to CAWSPQGGDTQYF.

This clone was picked up a small number of times. This chain uses TRBV6-5 with TRBJ2-5; maybe TRBD1 (8 bases). The CDR3 is 15 amino acids. V was clipped by 5 bases and J by 5 bases, with 18 bases between them. CDR1 and CDR2 from the germline V gene are MNHEY and SVGAGI. Here the CDR3 DNA reads TGTGCCAGCAGTACGCAGGGGGCAGCGGGGGAGACCCAGTACTTC. It translates to CASSTQGAAGETQYF.

V is TRBV5-4 and J is TRBJ1-2, with 11 bases matching TRBD1. This CDR3 is built from 15 residues. V lost 3 bases to trimming and J lost 2 bases; unmatched junction nucleotides: 3. Germline V gives CDR1 SGHNT, CDR2 YYREEE (reference sequence). CDR3 sequence reads: CASSSGQGANYGYTF. DNA of the CDR3: TGTGCCAGCAGCTCCGGACAGGGGGCAAACTATGGCTACACCTTC.

The chain carries TRBV5-1 and TRBJ2-1; 11 nucleotides match TRBD2. CDR3 length: 18 residues. Looked up from germline, CDR1 is SGHRS and CDR2 is YFSETQ. The J segment lost 6 bases and the V segment lost 4 bases, leaving 15 bases of the junction unmatched. CDR3 sequence (DNA): TGCGCCAGCAGCCCTCAGGGTCTAGCGGGGGGCGGCAGCAATGAGCAGTTCTTC. This codes for CASSPQGLAGGGSNEQFF.

This clone was detected only once. The chain carries TRBV7-3 and TRBJ2-7, with 7 bases fitting TRBD1. Germline CDR1 and CDR2: SGHTA and FQGTGA. This CDR3 comprises 15 residues. V shed 3 bases, J shed 2 bases, and the junction held 7 bases outside the gene matches. The CDR3 sequence: CASSFSSGTAYEQYF. CDR3 nucleotide sequence: TGTGCCAGCAGCTTCTCCTCCGGGACAGCCTACGAGCAGTACTTC.

This clone occurred a few times. The chain combines TRBV12-3 or TRBV12-4 with TRBJ1-5; tentative D call: TRBD1 (5 bases). The CDR3 consists of 13 residues. V was pared by 4 bases and J by 7 bases, with 11 bases between. Written as DNA, the CDR3 is TGTGCCAGCAGTTCAGGGATGGGACAGCCCCAGCATTTT. It codes for CASSSGMGQPQHF.